This entry concerns a single T cell receptor beta chain. Its antigen is still unknown. This entry comes from a study of cytomegalovirus exposure and HLA in healthy donors. Study-level points and caveats: About 87% or about 30% of the time was how often most TCR beta V segments were productive, according to an earlier analysis. A highly shared variant cluster was judged a likely technical artifact.

Use of 60 Vbeta and 13 Jbeta primers characterized the PCR. Generated by immunoSEQ multiplex PCR, the TCRdb table keeps only in-frame clones and is missing some. The listing contains about 46,000 clones. The CDR3 consists of 15 residues. V gave up 6 bases and J gave up 1 base, with 15 bases separating them. Per germline, CDR1 LNHDA and CDR2 SQIVND (reference sequence). The genes are TRBV19 and TRBJ1-1; D perhaps matches TRBD1 (6 bases). The TCR comes from a woman aged 40 to 49 in good health and CMV-seronegative. Material: PBMCs. The CDR3 nucleotides are TGTGCCAGTAGCCCTCGGGGGGCCAGGAACACTGAAGCTTTCTTT. This sequence encodes CASSPRGARNTEAFF.